This is a list of T cell receptor beta chains from one sample in a study of OX40 agonist ivuxolimab in advanced cancers. Method: immunoSEQ multiplex PCR; TCRdb's copy keeps in-frame clones and lacks some. The table includes 77,000 or so clones, almost 90% detected once. Sequenced material: CD4+ or CD8+ T cells sorted from blood, taken in a trial of the OX40 agonist ivuxolimab. These receptors all stem from an adult with an advanced solid tumor such as melanoma, head and neck, liver or kidney cancer. CDR3s include the opening cysteine and the closing phenylalanine or tryptophan. Each record gives: CDR3 DNA, CDR3 protein, V gene, clone size, J gene, D gene. D genes are given only for firm matches. For some rows the clone size is stated as once, few or many, or as a class when expanded; others skip it.

TGTGCCAGTAGTATAGAGACAGTGAACACTGAAGCTTTCTTT,CASSIETVNTEAFF,TRBV19,few,TRBJ1-1,-
TGTGCCAGCAGCCGCCGGGACAGGGGGGGTAATGAGCAGTTCTTC,CASSRRDRGGNEQFF,TRBV6-5,once,TRBJ2-1,TRBD1
TGCAGTGCTAGAGATGAGGATGAGCAGTTCTTC,CSARDEDEQFF,TRBV20-1,-,TRBJ2-1,-
TGTGCCACCAACAGGGATGACACTGAAGCTTTCTTT,CATNRDDTEAFF,TRBV21-1,few,TRBJ1-1,-
TGCGCCAGCAGCCAAGAGCCGAGTACCTACGAGCAGTACTTC,CASSQEPSTYEQYF,TRBV4-1,-,TRBJ2-7,-
TGCGCCAGCAGCTTGGGGGGACAGGGCAACGAGCAGTACTTC,CASSLGGQGNEQYF,TRBV5-1,few,TRBJ2-7,TRBD1
TGTGCCAGCAGTTCCCCAGGACAGGAGGCTGGAAACACCATATATTTT,CASSSPGQEAGNTIYF,TRBV28,-,TRBJ1-3,TRBD1
TGTGCCGGGTCGGGTTACTCTGGAAACACCATATATTTT,CAGSGYSGNTIYF,TRBV10-3,-,TRBJ1-3,-
TGTGCCAACAAGCGTAGATACTGGGCCACCTACGAGCAGTACTTC,CANKRRYWATYEQYF,TRBV9,-,TRBJ2-7,-
TGTGCCAGCAGCTTAGGTCCGGGACAGGGGGCCAACGGGGAGCTGTTTTTT,CASSLGPGQGANGELFF,TRBV11-3,-,TRBJ2-2,TRBD1
TGTGCCAGCAGCTTAGAAGGCAGGACCAGTGAGCAGTACTTC,CASSLEGRTSEQYF,TRBV11-1,-,TRBJ2-7,-
TGTGCCAGCAGCCAGAGCGGGGGGCGCGGGGAGCTGTTTTTT,CASSQSGGRGELFF,TRBV7-8,-,TRBJ2-2,TRBD2
TGTGCCAGCAGTGGGGGTACGAACACCGGGGAGCTGTTTTTT,CASSGGTNTGELFF,TRBV2,-,TRBJ2-2,-
TGTGCCAGCAGCCCGGGCCCCGGGCGGAATGAGCAGTTCTTC,CASSPGPGRNEQFF,TRBV5-8,-,TRBJ2-1,-
TGCGCCAGCAGCCAAGTCGAGGGGGCGTCCTATGGCTACACCTTC,CASSQVEGASYGYTF,TRBV4-1,-,TRBJ1-2,TRBD1
TGTGCCAGTAGGGTTCGGGACAGGGGGCTACCTGGAAACACCATATATTTT,CASRVRDRGLPGNTIYF,TRBV19,-,TRBJ1-3,TRBD1
TGTGCCAGCTCACCAGAGGGGGGCGTTCGGACTGAAGCTTTCTTT,CASSPEGGVRTEAFF,TRBV18,-,TRBJ1-1,-
TGTGCCAGCAGCTTAGTGCAGGGGCAAATCGGGGAGCTGTTTTTT,CASSLVQGQIGELFF,TRBV11-2,once,TRBJ2-2,-
TGTGCCTGGAGTGTAGGGCAGGGGGTGGATACGCAGTATTTT,CAWSVGQGVDTQYF,TRBV30,-,TRBJ2-3,TRBD1
TGCAGCGTTAGGGACAGCCTGAGCTCCTACGAGCAGTACTTC,CSVRDSLSSYEQYF,TRBV29-1,-,TRBJ2-7,TRBD1
TGTGCCAGCAGCCCGGGTTCTACGCAGTATTTT,CASSPGSTQYF,TRBV11-2,-,TRBJ2-3,-
TGTGCCGGCACTGCGAACACCGGGGAGCTGTTTTTT,CAGTANTGELFF,TRBV18,once,TRBJ2-2,-
TGTGCCAGCAGCGTCACTAGCCCGGGCTACGAGCAGTACTTC,CASSVTSPGYEQYF,TRBV9,-,TRBJ2-7,-
TGTGCCAGCAGCCAAGGGACTAGCGGACGAACGCAGTATTTT,CASSQGTSGRTQYF,TRBV5-5,-,TRBJ2-3,TRBD2
TGTGCCAGTGTTCGTGGAGGCACGGGGGAGACCCAGTACTTC,CASVRGGTGETQYF,TRBV7-8,-,TRBJ2-5,-
TGTGCCAGCAGTTACTCGGAGACAGGGCCCTATGGCTACACCTTC,CASSYSETGPYGYTF,TRBV6-5,-,TRBJ1-2,TRBD1
TGTGCCAGCAGGTCGACTAGCGGGAGGAACATTCAGTACTTC,CASRSTSGRNIQYF,TRBV6-5,-,TRBJ2-4,TRBD2
TGTGCCAGCAGTCAGGGGACAGGGGGCAAGAATGAGCAGTTCTTC,CASSQGTGGKNEQFF,TRBV6-5,-,TRBJ2-1,TRBD1
TGTGCCAGCAGCTCCTCAGGGGGCGCCCGGACGACTTTCTTT,CASSSSGGARTTFF,TRBV7-3,-,TRBJ1-1,TRBD1
TGTGCCAGCAGTTTAAGCTCCTACAATGAGCAGTTCTTC,CASSLSSYNEQFF,TRBV28,-,TRBJ2-1,-
TGTGCCTGGAGCCTGGGACTAGCGGGGGCTCCGGGAGAGACCCAGTACTTC,CAWSLGLAGAPGETQYF,TRBV30,-,TRBJ2-5,TRBD2
TGTGCCAGTAGTTCGTTTGGTGCGCCTGGGGCCAACGTCCTGACTTTC,CASSSFGAPGANVLTF,TRBV19,once,TRBJ2-6,-
TGTGCCAGCAGCCAAGAGCAAGCGGGAGTGTACAATGAGCAGTTCTTC,CASSQEQAGVYNEQFF,TRBV4-2,-,TRBJ2-1,TRBD2
TGTGCCAGCAGTAACAGGGCGGGCCATGGCTACACCTTC,CASSNRAGHGYTF,TRBV6-5,-,TRBJ1-2,-
TGTGCCAGCAGTGTGGCCGGGACAGGGGGCGACGAGCAGTACTTC,CASSVAGTGGDEQYF,TRBV28,-,TRBJ2-7,TRBD1
TGTGCCAGTAGAAAAACTAGCGGGCGGGCGGATACGCAGTATTTT,CASRKTSGRADTQYF,TRBV19,-,TRBJ2-3,TRBD2
TGTGCCTGGTCTGGTCTCGGACTAGCGGGAGCGCAGTTCTTC,CAWSGLGLAGAQFF,TRBV30,-,TRBJ2-1,TRBD2
TGTGCCAGCAGCTATCAAAAAACCGGCGGCCACAAAAACATTCAGTACTTC,CASSYQKTGGHKNIQYF,TRBV11-1,-,TRBJ2-4,-
TGTGCCAGCAGCTTGTTCGGTCTGAACTATGGCTACACCTTC,CASSLFGLNYGYTF,TRBV5-4,few,TRBJ1-2,-
TGTGCCAGCAGCTTAGGGGCGGGAGGGCCGGAGACCCAGTACTTC,CASSLGAGGPETQYF,TRBV11-3,-,TRBJ2-5,TRBD2
TGTGCCAGTAGGGGGACACTTATCCCGTACACCGGGGAGCTGTTTTTT,CASRGTLIPYTGELFF,TRBV19,once,TRBJ2-2,-
TGTGCCAGCAGCGTAAGCTCTACTTTCTACAATGAGCAGTTCTTC,CASSVSSTFYNEQFF,TRBV9,once,TRBJ2-1,-
TGTGCCAGCAGCGTAGGGGGCAGGGTGGGCACTGAAGCTTTCTTT,CASSVGGRVGTEAFF,TRBV9,-,TRBJ1-1,-
TGCGCCAGCAGTCAATCCCCCTCAGGGGGGAAAGAGACCCAGTACTTC,CASSQSPSGGKETQYF,TRBV23-1,-,TRBJ2-5,-
TGCGCCAGCAGCCAAGAATGGCAGGGCCGCCACTACACCTTC,CASSQEWQGRHYTF,TRBV4-1,-,TRBJ1-2,-
TGTGCCACCAGCAGAGTGGGGTCAGGACAGCCCCAGCATTTT,CATSRVGSGQPQHF,TRBV15,few,TRBJ1-5,-